This record concerns one T cell receptor (beta chain) sequence. This entry is derived from a study of blood T cell repertoires in COVID-19. The wider study: Sites across the United States, Italy and Spain contributed samples from acute and convalescent COVID-19. T cells, B-cell-depleted T cells, or PBMCs supplied cDNA or gDNA.

Authors' processing steps: Amplification of reference gene primers provided the estimated nucleated cell counts. The repertoire was sequenced with immunoSEQ multiplex PCR; TCRdb's copy has only in-frame clones and lacks some. V, J and clone size are those of that table, while D and trimming were read from the DNA. The sample has around 80,000 clones, almost 90% seen once. CDR3 length: 13 amino acids. Trimming shortened V by 4 bases and J by 8 bases, and 17 bases separated the two germline ends. Germline CDR1 SQVTM, CDR2 ANQGSEA. The sequencing sample was made of peripheral blood. This chain connects TRBV29-1 to TRBJ1-2; D may be TRBD1 (6 bases). The TCR sequence derives from a woman aged 80 or over with acute or convalescent COVID-19. Here the CDR3 reads CSVAGDGTRGYTF. DNA of the CDR3: TGCAGCGTTGCAGGGGACGGAACTAGAGGCTACACCTTC.